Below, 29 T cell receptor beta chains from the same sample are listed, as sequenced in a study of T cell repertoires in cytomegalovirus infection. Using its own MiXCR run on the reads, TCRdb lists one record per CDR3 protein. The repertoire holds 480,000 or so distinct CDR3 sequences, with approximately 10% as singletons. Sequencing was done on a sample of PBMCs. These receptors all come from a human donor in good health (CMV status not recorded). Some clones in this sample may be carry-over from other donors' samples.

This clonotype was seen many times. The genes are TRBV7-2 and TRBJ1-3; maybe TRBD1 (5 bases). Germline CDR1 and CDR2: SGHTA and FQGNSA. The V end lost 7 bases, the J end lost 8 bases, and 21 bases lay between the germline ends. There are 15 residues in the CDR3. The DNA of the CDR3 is TGTGCCAGCACCAGGGACTCCATTGTTGCAGACACCATATATTTT. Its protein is CASTRDSIVADTIYF.

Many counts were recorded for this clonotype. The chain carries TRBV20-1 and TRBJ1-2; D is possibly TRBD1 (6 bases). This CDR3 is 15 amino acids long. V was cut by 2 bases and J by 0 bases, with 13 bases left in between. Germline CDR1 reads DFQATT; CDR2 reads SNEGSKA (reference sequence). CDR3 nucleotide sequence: TGCAGTGCTAGATTTCGGGGGGCTTCTAACTATGGCTACACCTTC. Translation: CSARFRGASNYGYTF.

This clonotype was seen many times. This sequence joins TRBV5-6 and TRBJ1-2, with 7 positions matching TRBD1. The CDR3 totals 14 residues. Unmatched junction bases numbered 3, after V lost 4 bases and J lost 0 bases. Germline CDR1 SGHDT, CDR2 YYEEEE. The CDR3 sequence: CASSVGGSNYGYTF. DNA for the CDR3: TGTGCCAGCAGCGTAGGGGGCTCTAACTATGGCTACACCTTC.

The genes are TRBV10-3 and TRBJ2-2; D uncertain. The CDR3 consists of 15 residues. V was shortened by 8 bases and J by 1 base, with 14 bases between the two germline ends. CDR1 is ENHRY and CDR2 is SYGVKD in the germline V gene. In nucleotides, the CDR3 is TGTGCCATCTCACTAACTTCACAGAACACCGGGGAGCTGTTTTTT. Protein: CAISLTSQNTGELFF.

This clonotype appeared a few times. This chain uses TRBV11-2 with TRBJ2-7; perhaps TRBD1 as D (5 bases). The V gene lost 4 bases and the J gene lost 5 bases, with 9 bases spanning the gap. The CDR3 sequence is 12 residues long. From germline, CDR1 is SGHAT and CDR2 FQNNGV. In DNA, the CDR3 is TGTGCCAGCAGCTCCAGGGCCCACGAGCAGTACTTC. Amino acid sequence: CASSSRAHEQYF.

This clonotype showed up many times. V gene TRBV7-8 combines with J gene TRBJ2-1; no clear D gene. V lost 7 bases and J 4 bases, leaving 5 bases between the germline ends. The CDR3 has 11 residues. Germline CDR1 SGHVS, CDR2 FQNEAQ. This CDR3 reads CASIEYNEQFF. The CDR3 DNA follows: TGTGCCAGCATCGAATACAATGAGCAGTTCTTC.

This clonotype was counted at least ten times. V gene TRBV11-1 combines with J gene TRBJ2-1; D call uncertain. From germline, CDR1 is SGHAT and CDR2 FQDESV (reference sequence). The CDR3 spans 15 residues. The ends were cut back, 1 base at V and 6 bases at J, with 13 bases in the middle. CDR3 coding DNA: TGTGCCAGCAGCTTAGGGTTTGGGGTTTCCAATGAGCAGTTCTTC. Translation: CASSLGFGVSNEQFF.

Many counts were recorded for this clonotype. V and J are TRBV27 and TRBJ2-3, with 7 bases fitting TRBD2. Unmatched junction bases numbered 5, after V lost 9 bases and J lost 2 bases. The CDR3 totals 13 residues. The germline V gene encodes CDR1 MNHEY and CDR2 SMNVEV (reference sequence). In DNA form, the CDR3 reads TGTGCCAGTAGGGGAGGGTCCACAGATACGCAGTATTTT. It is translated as CASRGGSTDTQYF.

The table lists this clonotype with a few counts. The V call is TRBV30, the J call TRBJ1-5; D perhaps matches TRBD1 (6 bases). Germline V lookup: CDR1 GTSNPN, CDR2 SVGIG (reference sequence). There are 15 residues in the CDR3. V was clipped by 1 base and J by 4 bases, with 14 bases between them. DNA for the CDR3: TGTGCCTGGAGTGGGGGGGGCGGACTTAATCAGCCCCAGCATTTT. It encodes CAWSGGGGLNQPQHF. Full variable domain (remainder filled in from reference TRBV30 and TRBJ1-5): SQTIHQWPATLVQPVGSPLSLECTVEGTSNPNLYWYRQAAGRGLQLLFYSVGIGQISSEVPQNLSASRPQDRQFILSSKKLLLSDSGFYLCAWSGGGGLNQPQHFGDGTRLSIL.

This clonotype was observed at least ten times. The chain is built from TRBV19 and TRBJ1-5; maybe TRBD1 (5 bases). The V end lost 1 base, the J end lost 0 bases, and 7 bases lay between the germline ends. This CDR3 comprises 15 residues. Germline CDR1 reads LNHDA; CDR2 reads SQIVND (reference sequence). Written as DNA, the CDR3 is TGTGCCAGTAGTATAGGGGACGATAGCAATCAGCCCCAGCATTTT. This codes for CASSIGDDSNQPQHF.

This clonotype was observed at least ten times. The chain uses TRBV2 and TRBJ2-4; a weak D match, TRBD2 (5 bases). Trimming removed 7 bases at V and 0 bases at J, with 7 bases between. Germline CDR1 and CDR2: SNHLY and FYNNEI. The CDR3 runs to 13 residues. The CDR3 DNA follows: TGTGCCAGCAATGGACTAGCCAAAAACATTCAGTACTTC. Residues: CASNGLAKNIQYF. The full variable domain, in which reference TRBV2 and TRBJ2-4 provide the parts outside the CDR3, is EPEVTQTPSHQVTQMGQEVILRCVPISNHLYFYWYRQILGQKVEFLVSFYNNEISEKSEIFDDQFSVERPDGSNFTLKIRSTKLEDSAMYFCASNGLAKNIQYFGAGTRLSVL.

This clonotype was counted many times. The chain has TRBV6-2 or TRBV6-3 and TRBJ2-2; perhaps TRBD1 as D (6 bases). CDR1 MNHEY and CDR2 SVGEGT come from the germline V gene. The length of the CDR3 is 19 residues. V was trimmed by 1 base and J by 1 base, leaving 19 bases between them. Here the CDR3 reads CASSYFRIGQPKNTGELFF. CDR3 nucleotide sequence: TGTGCCAGCAGTTACTTTAGAATCGGACAGCCGAAGAACACCGGGGAGCTGTTTTTT.

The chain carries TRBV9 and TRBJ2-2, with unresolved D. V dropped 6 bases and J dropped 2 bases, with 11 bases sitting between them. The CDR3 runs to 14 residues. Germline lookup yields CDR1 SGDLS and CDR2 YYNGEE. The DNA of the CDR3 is TGTGCCAGCACCTTAGACTTAAACACCGGGGAGCTGTTTTTT. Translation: CASTLDLNTGELFF.

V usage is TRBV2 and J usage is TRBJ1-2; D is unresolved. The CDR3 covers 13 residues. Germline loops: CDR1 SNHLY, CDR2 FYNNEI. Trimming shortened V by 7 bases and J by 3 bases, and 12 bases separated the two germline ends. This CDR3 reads CASISLGDYGYTF. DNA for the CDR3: TGTGCCAGCATTTCTCTCGGTGACTATGGCTACACCTTC.

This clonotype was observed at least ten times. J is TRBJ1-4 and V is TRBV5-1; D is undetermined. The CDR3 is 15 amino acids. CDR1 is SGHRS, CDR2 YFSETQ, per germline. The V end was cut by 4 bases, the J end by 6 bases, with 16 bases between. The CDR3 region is CASSRVTGFDEKLFF. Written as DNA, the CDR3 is TGCGCCAGCAGCCGTGTAACGGGGTTCGATGAAAAACTGTTTTTT.

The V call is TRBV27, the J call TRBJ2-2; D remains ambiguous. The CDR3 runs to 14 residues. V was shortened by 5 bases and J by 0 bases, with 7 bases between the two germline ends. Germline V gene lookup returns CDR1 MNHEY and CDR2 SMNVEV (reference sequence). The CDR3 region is CASSRETNTGELFF. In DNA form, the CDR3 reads TGTGCCAGCAGTAGAGAGACGAACACCGGGGAGCTGTTTTTT.

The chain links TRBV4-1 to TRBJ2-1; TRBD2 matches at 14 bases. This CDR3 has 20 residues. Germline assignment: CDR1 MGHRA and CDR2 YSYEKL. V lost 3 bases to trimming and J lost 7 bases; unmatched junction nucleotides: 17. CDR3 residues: CASSHGRLGTSGRKGNEQFF. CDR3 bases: TGCGCCAGCAGCCATGGGAGGCTCGGGACTAGCGGGAGAAAGGGGAATGAGCAGTTCTTC.

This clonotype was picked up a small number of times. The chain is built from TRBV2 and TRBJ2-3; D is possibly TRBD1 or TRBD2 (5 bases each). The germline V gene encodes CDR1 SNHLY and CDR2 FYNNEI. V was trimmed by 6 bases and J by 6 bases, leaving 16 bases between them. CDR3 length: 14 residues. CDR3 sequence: CASSPRDPSDTQYF. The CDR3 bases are TGTGCCAGCAGCCCTCGGGACCCCTCGGATACGCAGTATTTT.

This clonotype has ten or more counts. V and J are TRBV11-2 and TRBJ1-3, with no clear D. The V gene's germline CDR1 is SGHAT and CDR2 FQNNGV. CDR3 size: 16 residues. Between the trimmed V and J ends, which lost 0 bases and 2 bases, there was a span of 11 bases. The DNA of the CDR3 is TGTGCCAGCAGCTTAGAGCCGGGGAACCCTGGAAACACCATATATTTT. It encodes CASSLEPGNPGNTIYF.

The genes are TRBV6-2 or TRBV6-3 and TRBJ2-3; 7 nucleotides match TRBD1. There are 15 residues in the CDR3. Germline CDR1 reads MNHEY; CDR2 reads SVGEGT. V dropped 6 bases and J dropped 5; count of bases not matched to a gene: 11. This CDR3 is CASSEYRGLGDTQYF. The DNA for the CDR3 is TGTGCCAGCAGCGAATACAGGGGCTTGGGAGATACGCAGTATTTT.

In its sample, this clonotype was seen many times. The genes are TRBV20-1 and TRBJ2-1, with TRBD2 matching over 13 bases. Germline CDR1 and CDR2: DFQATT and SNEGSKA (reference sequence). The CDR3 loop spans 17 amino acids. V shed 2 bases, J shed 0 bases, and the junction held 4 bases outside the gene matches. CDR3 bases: TGCAGTGCTAGACTGGGACTAGCGGGGTCCTCCTACAATGAGCAGTTCTTC. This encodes CSARLGLAGSSYNEQFF.

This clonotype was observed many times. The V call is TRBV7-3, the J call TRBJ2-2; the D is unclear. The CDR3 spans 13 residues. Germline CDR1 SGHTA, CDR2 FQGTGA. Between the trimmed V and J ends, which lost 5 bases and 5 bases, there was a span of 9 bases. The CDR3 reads CASSPHLTGELFF. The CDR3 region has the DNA TGTGCCAGCAGCCCCCACTTAACCGGGGAGCTGTTTTTT. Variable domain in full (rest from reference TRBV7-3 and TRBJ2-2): GAGVSQTPSNKVTEKGKYVELRCDPISGHTALYWYRQSLGQGPEFLIYFQGTGAADDSGLPNDRFFAVRPEGSVSTLKIQRTERGDSAVYLCASSPHLTGELFFGEGSRLTVL.

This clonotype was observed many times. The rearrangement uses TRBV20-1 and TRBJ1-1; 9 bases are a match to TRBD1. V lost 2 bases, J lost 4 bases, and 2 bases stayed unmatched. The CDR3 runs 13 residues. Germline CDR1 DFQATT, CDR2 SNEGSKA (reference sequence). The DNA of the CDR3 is TGCAGTGCTAGAAAGGACAGGGGCACTGAAGCTTTCTTT. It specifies CSARKDRGTEAFF.

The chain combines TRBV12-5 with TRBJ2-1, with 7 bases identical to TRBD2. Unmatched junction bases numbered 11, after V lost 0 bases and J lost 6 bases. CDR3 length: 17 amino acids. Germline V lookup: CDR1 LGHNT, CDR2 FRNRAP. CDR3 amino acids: CASGLVVFLAVFNEQFF. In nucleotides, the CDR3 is TGTGCTAGTGGTTTGGTAGTGTTTCTAGCGGTATTCAATGAGCAGTTCTTC. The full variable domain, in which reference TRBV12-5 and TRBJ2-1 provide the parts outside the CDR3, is DARVTQTPRHKVTEMGQEVTMRCQPILGHNTVFWYRQTMMQGLELLAYFRNRAPLDDSGMPKDRFSAEMPDATLATLKIQPSEPRDSAVYFCASGLVVFLAVFNEQFFGPGTRLTVL.

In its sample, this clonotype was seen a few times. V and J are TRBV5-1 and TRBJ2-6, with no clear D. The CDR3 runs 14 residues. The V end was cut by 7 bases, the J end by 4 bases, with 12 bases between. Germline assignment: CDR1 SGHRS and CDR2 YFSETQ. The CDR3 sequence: CASFKQSGANVLTF. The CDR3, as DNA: TGCGCCAGCTTTAAGCAGTCCGGGGCCAACGTCCTGACTTTC.

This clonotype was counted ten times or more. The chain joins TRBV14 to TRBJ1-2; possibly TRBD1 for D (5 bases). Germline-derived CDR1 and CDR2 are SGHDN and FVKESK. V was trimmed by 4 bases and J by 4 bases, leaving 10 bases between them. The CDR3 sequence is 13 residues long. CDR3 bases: TGTGCCAGCAGCCCGCGGGGACCCTATGGCTACACCTTC. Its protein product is CASSPRGPYGYTF. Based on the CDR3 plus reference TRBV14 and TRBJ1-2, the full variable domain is EAGVTQFPSHSVIEKGQTVTLRCDPISGHDNLYWYRRVMGKEIKFLLHFVKESKQDESGMPNNRFLAERTGGTYSTLKVQPAELEDSGVYFCASSPRGPYGYTFGSGTRLTVV.

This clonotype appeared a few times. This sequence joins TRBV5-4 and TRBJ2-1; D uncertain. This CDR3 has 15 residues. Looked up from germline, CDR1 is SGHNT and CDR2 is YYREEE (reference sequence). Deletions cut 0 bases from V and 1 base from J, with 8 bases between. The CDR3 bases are TGTGCCAGCAGCTTGGCGCAGCCTTCCTACAATGAGCAGTTCTTC. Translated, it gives CASSLAQPSYNEQFF.

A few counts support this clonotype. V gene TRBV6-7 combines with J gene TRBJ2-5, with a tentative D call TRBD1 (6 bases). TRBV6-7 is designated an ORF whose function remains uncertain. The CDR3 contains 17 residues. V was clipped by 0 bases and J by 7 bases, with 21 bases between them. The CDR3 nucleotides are TGTGCCAGCAGTTACTCGCCGGGACAACCCGCACACGGGACCCAGTACTTC. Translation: CASSYSPGQPAHGTQYF.

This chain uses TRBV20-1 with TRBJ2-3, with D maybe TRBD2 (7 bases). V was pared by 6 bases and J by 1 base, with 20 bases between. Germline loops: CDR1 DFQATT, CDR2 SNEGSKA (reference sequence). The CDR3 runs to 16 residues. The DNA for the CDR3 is TGCAGTGCACCTATTACTGGGGGGGGGCGCACAGATACGCAGTATTTT. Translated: CSAPITGGGRTDTQYF.